One and the same sample provided the 21 T cell receptor beta chains below, sequenced in a study of T cells in Graves' hyperthyroidism and ophthalmopathy. Researchers amplified the TCR beta CDR3 regions from RNA transcripts. HTBI primers were employed in a first-round RT-PCR of the TCR CDR3. TCRdb re-analysed the multiplex PCR reads in MiXCR, keeping a single row per CDR3 protein. The table records 500,000 to 600,000 distinct CDR3 sequences, over 15% of them present only once. The sequenced material came from blood. Receptors were obtained from a woman younger than 30 with Graves' hyperthyroidism.

This sequence joins TRBV30 and TRBJ2-7; 7 nucleotides agree with TRBD1. V gave up 4 bases and J gave up 6 bases; unmatched junction bases: 6. This CDR3 is 12 amino acids long. The germline CDR1 and CDR2 sequences are GTSNPN and SVGIG (reference sequence). The DNA of the CDR3 is TGTGCCTGGATGAAAGACAGGGTCGAGCAGTACTTC. Protein sequence: CAWMKDRVEQYF.

This clonotype has ten or more counts. This chain links TRBV20-1 with TRBJ2-1; 7 nucleotides line up with TRBD2. The length of the CDR3 is 15 residues. The V and J ends lost 6 bases and 0 bases, in that order; junction bases with no gene match: 8. CDR1 is DFQATT, CDR2 SNEGSKA, per germline (reference sequence). The CDR3 coding sequence is TGCAGTGCGAGACCCGGGGGGAGCTCCTACAATGAGCAGTTCTTC. This sequence encodes CSARPGGSSYNEQFF.

This chain joins TRBV4-3 and TRBJ1-2; D may be TRBD1 (6 bases). Germline V CDR1 and CDR2: LGHNA, YSLEER. V lost 0 bases, J lost 4 bases, and 9 bases lay in between. CDR3 size: 14 residues. This CDR3 is CASSQEAGAYGYTF. The CDR3 DNA sequence: TGCGCCAGCAGCCAAGAAGCAGGGGCCTATGGCTACACCTTC.

This clonotype was seen at least ten times. V is TRBV30 and J is TRBJ1-1; D call uncertain. The CDR3 length is 14 residues. Germline CDR1 and CDR2: GTSNPN and SVGIG (reference sequence). The V end was cut by 3 bases, the J end by 2 bases, with 13 bases between. The CDR3 loop is CAWSHPSYNTEAFF. As DNA, the CDR3 is TGTGCCTGGAGCCACCCCAGCTATAACACTGAAGCTTTCTTT.

This clonotype showed up just a few times. The chain recombines TRBV30 with TRBJ2-7; 9 bases are a match to TRBD1. Trimming at V came to 3 bases and at J to 0 bases, leaving 3 bases not matched to a gene. Per germline, CDR1 GTSNPN and CDR2 SVGIG (reference sequence). The CDR3 contains 14 residues. CDR3 DNA: TGTGCCTGGAGGGACAGGGGTACCTCCTACGAGCAGTACTTC. Protein product: CAWRDRGTSYEQYF.

This clonotype was counted at least ten times. V gene TRBV28 combines with J gene TRBJ2-7; D perhaps matches TRBD1 (6 bases). The CDR3 is 17 amino acids. V was shortened by 6 bases and J by 3 bases, with 24 bases between the two germline ends. Germline V lookup: CDR1 MDHEN, CDR2 SYDVKM. CDR3 in amino acids: CASSPMRLADSSYEQYF. The CDR3 DNA follows: TGTGCCAGCAGCCCGATGAGGTTGGCGGACAGCAGCTACGAGCAGTACTTC.

This clonotype was counted many times. The chain has TRBV5-1 and TRBJ2-2; D unresolved. Trimming cost V 1 base and J 0 bases, with 10 bases left between them. The CDR3 consists of 16 residues. The germline V gene has CDR1 SGHRS and CDR2 YFSETQ. CDR3 sequence: CASSLPGSANTGELFF. The CDR3 DNA reads TGCGCCAGCAGCTTGCCCGGGTCCGCGAACACCGGGGAGCTGTTTTTT.

This clonotype occurred a few times. This chain uses TRBV7-2 with TRBJ2-1, with D tentatively TRBD1 or TRBD2 (6 bases each). CDR1 is SGHTA and CDR2 is FQGNSA in the germline V gene. V lost 2 bases, J lost 9 bases, and 17 bases lay in between. The CDR3 has 15 residues. CDR3 region: CASSLYGGIRGEQFF. CDR3 nucleotide sequence: TGTGCCAGCAGCTTATACGGCGGGATCAGGGGTGAGCAGTTCTTC.

This clonotype came up many times. The gene calls are TRBV6-1 and TRBJ1-5, with D tentatively TRBD1 (5 bases). This CDR3 region has 16 residues. Germline V lookup: CDR1 MNHNS, CDR2 SASEGT. The V end lost 1 base, the J end lost 0 bases, and 10 bases lay between the germline ends. The CDR3 nucleotides are TGTGCCAGCAGTGAAGATGGGGCTCCTAGCAATCAGCCCCAGCATTTT. This sequence encodes CASSEDGAPSNQPQHF.

This clonotype has a handful of counts. V and J are TRBV19 and TRBJ2-2, with D perhaps matching TRBD2 (6 bases). The V gene lost 3 bases and the J gene lost 2 bases, with 13 bases spanning the gap. Germline V lookup: CDR1 LNHDA, CDR2 SQIVND (reference sequence). This CDR3 spans 16 amino acids. CDR3 sequence: CASSILTSRNTGELFF. CDR3 nucleotides: TGTGCCAGTAGTATCCTCACTAGCAGAAACACCGGGGAGCTGTTTTTT.

This clonotype was counted only a few times. CDR3 sequence: CSARVRSQSPDTQYF. The CDR3 DNA reads TGCAGTGCTAGAGTCAGGAGTCAGTCCCCAGATACGCAGTATTTT. J is TRBJ2-3 and V is TRBV20-1; D gene uncertain. Germline loops: CDR1 DFQATT, CDR2 SNEGSKA (reference sequence). Trimming took 1 base from V and 4 from J, leaving 15 bases between them. The CDR3 consists of 15 residues.

This clonotype showed up many times. The rearrangement uses TRBV2 and TRBJ2-6; unclear D gene. Germline-derived CDR1 and CDR2 are SNHLY and FYNNEI. CDR3 size: 15 residues. V lost 1 base and J lost 0, with 4 bases in between. CDR3 sequence (DNA): TGTGCCAGCAGTGAAGGGGGCTCTGGGGCCAACGTCCTGACTTTC. It codes for CASSEGGSGANVLTF.

This clonotype was detected ten times or more. The chain is built from TRBV18 and TRBJ1-2; D may be TRBD1 (6 bases). Germline V gene data show CDR1 as KGHSH and CDR2 as LQKENI. The ends were cut back, 2 bases at V and 2 bases at J, with 9 bases in the middle. The CDR3 totals 14 residues. CDR3 sequence reads: CASSPRGKNYGYTF. In nucleotides, the CDR3 is TGTGCCAGCTCACCAAGGGGGAAGAACTATGGCTACACCTTC.

CDR3 sequence (DNA): TGCGCCAGCAGCTTAGCTGCGCAGCTTAATGAAAAACTGTTTTTT. Its protein is CASSLAAQLNEKLFF. This chain uses TRBV5-1 with TRBJ1-4; no clear D. Per germline, CDR1 SGHRS and CDR2 YFSETQ. Trimming pared 2 bases from V and 4 bases from J, leaving 12 bases between. The CDR3 loop spans 15 amino acids.

This clonotype appeared a few times. A much larger clone sits a single nucleotide away, making a read error possible. The chain is built from TRBV3-1 and TRBJ2-5, with D unclear. Trimming stripped 1 base from V and 5 bases from J, with 5 bases between. Germline CDR1 is LGHDT and CDR2 is YNNKEL (reference sequence). The CDR3 length is 12 residues. The CDR3 spells CASSQVLETQYF. The CDR3 DNA reads TGTGCCAGCAGCCAAGTTCTGGAGACCCAGTACTTC.

The chain combines TRBV2 with TRBJ2-5; 12 bases are shared with TRBD2. This CDR3 is 16 amino acids long. Per the germline V gene, CDR1 is SNHLY and CDR2 is FYNNEI. The junction had 12 bases not matched to a gene; V was cut back by 4 bases and J by 9 bases. The CDR3 region is CASSVPLAGGGGAQYF. In nucleotides, the CDR3 is TGTGCCAGCAGTGTTCCGCTAGCGGGGGGGGGGGGGGCCCAGTACTTC.

Many counts were recorded for this clonotype. V and J are TRBV6-2 or TRBV6-3 and TRBJ2-7, with 7 bases that match TRBD1. Per germline, CDR1 MNHEY and CDR2 SVGEGT. This CDR3 spans 15 amino acids. V shed 0 bases, J shed 5 bases, and the junction held 7 bases outside the gene matches. This chain's CDR3 is CASSYSFYRGDEQYF. The CDR3 DNA follows: TGTGCCAGCAGTTACTCTTTCTACAGGGGCGACGAGCAGTACTTC.

This clonotype was seen ten or more times. The chain carries TRBV11-2 and TRBJ1-6; tentative D call: TRBD1 (5 bases). V dropped 6 bases and J dropped 6 bases, with 15 bases sitting between them. CDR1 and CDR2 from the germline V gene are SGHAT and FQNNGV. This CDR3 is 15 amino acids long. The chain's CDR3 is CASRSMGPSNSPLHF. DNA of the CDR3: TGTGCCAGCAGGTCGATGGGGCCGTCTAATTCACCCCTCCACTTT.

Remarks on this clonotype: A read error may be the cause here, since a much bigger clone is one base away. It is likely a read error, because the conserved phenylalanine at the end of the CDR3 is missing. The CDR3 sequence: CASSSSGLAAYEQYL. CDR3 DNA sequence: TGTGCCAGCAGTTCCTCGGGACTAGCGGCCTACGAGCAGTACCTC. The chain links TRBV6-9 to TRBJ2-7, with TRBD2 matching over 11 bases. The CDR3 extends over 15 amino acids. J lost 2 bases, V lost 4 bases, and 4 bases had no gene match. Germline loops: CDR1 MNHGY, CDR2 SVAAGI.

V gene TRBV12-3 or TRBV12-4 combines with J gene TRBJ2-1; TRBD1 matches 8 bases. V lost 4 bases to trimming and J lost 0 bases; unmatched junction nucleotides: 2. The CDR3 extends over 15 amino acids. The CDR3 reads CASSWDRSSYNEQFF. CDR3 DNA sequence: TGTGCCAGCAGTTGGGACAGGAGCTCCTACAATGAGCAGTTCTTC.

This clonotype has ten or more counts. This rearrangement joins TRBV5-1 to TRBJ2-7; D is perhaps TRBD1 (6 bases). With 4 bases removed from V and 5 bases from J, the gap between germline ends came to 16 bases. The CDR3 runs to 14 residues. Germline V gene sequence: CDR1 SGHRS, CDR2 YFSETQ. The CDR3 DNA reads as TGCGCCAGCAGCCAAGGGGGAAGGGCCCACGAGCAGTACTTC. It specifies CASSQGGRAHEQYF.